The clone carrying this T cell receptor (beta chain) turned up a few times. The antigen is not known. The data belong to a study of beta chain features in type 1 diabetes. Overall study: Cells sorted and examined across all samples totaled roughly 100,000,000.

Each donor gave one heparinised blood draw averaging about 110 mL. Study-wide results and caveats: There were fewer insertions and more deletions at the VDJ junctions of type 1 diabetes patients. A greater similarity of naive, central memory and Treg TCRB repertoires was seen among patients than among healthy donors.

Germline CDR1 and CDR2: SGHTA and FQGNSA. CDR3 size: 14 residues. Germline trimming cut 5 bases from V and 9 bases from J; bases unmatched to any gene: 9. Isolated RNA was reverse transcribed in full, so expressed TCRB transcripts were sequenced. The assay was immunoSEQ multiplex PCR, and TCRdb's table has in-frame clones only and misses some. The table lists 900,000 or so clones, roughly 17% of them singletons. Sequenced material: naive CD4+ T cells from blood. The receptor was derived from a woman under 30 in good health. The chain recombines TRBV7-2 with TRBJ1-5; TRBD1 matches at 8 bases. The CDR3 bases are TGTGCCAGCAGCCTCGGACAGGGAGGAGCGCCCCAGCATTTT. This codes for CASSLGQGGAPQHF.